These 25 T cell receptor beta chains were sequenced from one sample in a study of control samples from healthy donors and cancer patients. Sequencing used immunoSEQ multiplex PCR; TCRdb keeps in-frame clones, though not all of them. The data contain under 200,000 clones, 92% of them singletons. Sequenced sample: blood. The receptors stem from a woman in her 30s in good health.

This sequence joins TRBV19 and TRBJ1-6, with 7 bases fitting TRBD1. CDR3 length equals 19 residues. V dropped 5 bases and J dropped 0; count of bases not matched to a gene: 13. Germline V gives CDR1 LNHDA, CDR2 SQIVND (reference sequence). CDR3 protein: CASSLTRTGSSSYNSPLHF. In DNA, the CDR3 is TGTGCCAGTAGTCTAACCCGGACAGGTTCGAGCTCCTATAATTCACCCCTCCACTTT. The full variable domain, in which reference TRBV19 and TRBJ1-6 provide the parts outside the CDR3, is DGGITQSPKYLFRKEGQNVTLSCEQNLNHDAMYWYRQDPGQGLRLIYYSQIVNDFQKGDIAEGYSVSREKKESFPLTVTSAQKNPTAFYLCASSLTRTGSSSYNSPLHFGNGTRLTVT.

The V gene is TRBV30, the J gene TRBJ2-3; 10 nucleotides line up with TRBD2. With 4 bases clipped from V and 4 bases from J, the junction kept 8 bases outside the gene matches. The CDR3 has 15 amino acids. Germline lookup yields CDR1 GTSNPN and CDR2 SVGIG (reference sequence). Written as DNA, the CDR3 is TGTGCCTGGACTAGCGGGAGCCGGCGGGCAGATACGCAGTATTTT. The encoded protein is CAWTSGSRRADTQYF.

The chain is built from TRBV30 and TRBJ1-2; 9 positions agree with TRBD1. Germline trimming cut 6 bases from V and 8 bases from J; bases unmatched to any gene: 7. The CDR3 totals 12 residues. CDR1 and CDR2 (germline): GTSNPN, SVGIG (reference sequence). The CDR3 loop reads CACLQGAQGYTF. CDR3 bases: TGTGCCTGTCTACAGGGGGCGCAGGGCTACACCTTC. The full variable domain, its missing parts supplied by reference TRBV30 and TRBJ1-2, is SQTIHQWPATLVQPVGSPLSLECTVEGTSNPNLYWYRQAAGRGLQLLFYSVGIGQISSEVPQNLSASRPQDRQFILSSKKLLLSDSGFYLCACLQGAQGYTFGSGTRLTVV.

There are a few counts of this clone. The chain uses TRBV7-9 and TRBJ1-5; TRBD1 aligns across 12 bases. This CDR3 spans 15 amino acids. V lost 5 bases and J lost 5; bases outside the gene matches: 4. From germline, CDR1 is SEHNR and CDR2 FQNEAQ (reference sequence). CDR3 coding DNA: TGTGCCAGCAGCCCCGGGACAGGGGGCTATCAGCCCCAGCATTTT. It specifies CASSPGTGGYQPQHF.

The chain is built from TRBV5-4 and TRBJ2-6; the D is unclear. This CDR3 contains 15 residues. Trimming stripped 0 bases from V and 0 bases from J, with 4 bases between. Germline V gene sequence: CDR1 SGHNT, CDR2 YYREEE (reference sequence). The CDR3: CASSLDISGANVLTF. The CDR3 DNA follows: TGTGCCAGCAGCTTGGACATCTCTGGGGCCAACGTCCTGACTTTC. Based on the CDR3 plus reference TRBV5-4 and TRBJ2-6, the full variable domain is ETGVTQSPTHLIKTRGQQVTLRCSSQSGHNTVSWYQQALGQGPQFIFQYYREEENGRGNFPPRFSGLQFPNYSSELNVNALELDDSALYLCASSLDISGANVLTFGAGSRLTVL.

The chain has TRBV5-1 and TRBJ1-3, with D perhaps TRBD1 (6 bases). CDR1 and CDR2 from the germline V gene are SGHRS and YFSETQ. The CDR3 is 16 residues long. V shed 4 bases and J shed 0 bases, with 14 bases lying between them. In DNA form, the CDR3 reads TGCGCCAGCAGCGAGACGGCGGGGGCCTCTGGAAACACCATATATTTT. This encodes CASSETAGASGNTIYF.

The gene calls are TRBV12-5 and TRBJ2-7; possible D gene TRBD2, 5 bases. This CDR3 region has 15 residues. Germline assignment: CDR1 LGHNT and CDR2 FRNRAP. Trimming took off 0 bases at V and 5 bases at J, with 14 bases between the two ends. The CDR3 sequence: CASGLVLGNGHEQYF. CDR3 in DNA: TGTGCTAGTGGTTTGGTACTAGGGAACGGCCACGAGCAGTACTTC.

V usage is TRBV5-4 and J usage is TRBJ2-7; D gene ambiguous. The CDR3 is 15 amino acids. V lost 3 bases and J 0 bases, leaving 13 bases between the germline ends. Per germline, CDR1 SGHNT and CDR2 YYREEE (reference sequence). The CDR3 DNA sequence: TGTGCCAGCAGCTCCCCTGAGGCAAGCTCCTACGAGCAGTACTTC. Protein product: CASSSPEASSYEQYF. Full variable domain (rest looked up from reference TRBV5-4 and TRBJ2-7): ETGVTQSPTHLIKTRGQQVTLRCSSQSGHNTVSWYQQALGQGPQFIFQYYREEENGRGNFPPRFSGLQFPNYSSELNVNALELDDSALYLCASSSPEASSYEQYFGPGTRLTVT.

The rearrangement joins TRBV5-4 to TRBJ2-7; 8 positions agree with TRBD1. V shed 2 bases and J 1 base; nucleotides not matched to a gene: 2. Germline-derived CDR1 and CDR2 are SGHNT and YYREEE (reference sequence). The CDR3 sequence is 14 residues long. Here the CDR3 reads CASSFGDRSYEQYF. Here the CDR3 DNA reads TGTGCCAGCAGCTTCGGGGACAGGTCCTACGAGCAGTACTTC.

The CDR3 DNA reads TGTGCCATCAAAGGTTCCAGATCGAACACTGAAGCTTTCTTT. Amino acid sequence: CAIKGSRSNTEAFF. The chain recombines TRBV10-3 with TRBJ1-1; D uncertain. This CDR3 is built from 14 residues. Germline V lookup: CDR1 ENHRY, CDR2 SYGVKD. V shed 7 bases and J shed 1 base, with 13 bases lying between them.

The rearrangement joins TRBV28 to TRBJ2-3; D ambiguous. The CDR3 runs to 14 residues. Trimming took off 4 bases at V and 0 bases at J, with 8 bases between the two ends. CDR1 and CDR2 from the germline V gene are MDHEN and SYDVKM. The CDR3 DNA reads TGTGCCAGCAGTTGGGCAGCTAGCACAGATACGCAGTATTTT. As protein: CASSWAASTDTQYF.

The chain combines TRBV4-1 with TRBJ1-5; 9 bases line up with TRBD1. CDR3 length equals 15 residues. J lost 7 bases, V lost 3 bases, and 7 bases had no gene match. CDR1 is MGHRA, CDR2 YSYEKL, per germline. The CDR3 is CASSQGQGGGQPQHF. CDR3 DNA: TGCGCCAGCAGCCAGGGACAGGGTGGGGGGCAGCCCCAGCATTTT.

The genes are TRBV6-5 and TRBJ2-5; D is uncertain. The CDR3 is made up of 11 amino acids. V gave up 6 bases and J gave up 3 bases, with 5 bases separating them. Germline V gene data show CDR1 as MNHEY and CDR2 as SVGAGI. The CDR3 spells CASSLKETQYF. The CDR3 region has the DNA TGTGCCAGCAGCCTAAAAGAGACCCAGTACTTC.

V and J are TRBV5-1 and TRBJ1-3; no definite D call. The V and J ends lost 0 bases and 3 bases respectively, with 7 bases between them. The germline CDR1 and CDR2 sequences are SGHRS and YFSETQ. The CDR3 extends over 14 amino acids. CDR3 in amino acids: CASSLAQDGNTIYF. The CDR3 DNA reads TGCGCCAGCAGCTTGGCCCAGGATGGAAACACCATATATTTT.

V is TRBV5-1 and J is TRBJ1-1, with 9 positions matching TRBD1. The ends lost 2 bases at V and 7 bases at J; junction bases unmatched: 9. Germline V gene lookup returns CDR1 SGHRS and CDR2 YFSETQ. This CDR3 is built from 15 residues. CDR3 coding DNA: TGCGCCAGCAGCTTTGAATGGACAGGGGCAAATGAAGCTTTCTTT. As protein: CASSFEWTGANEAFF.

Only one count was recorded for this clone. The DNA of the CDR3 is TGTGCCAGCAGCGGCACATTGACTACCAGCAATGAGCAGTTCTTC. Encoded protein: CASSGTLTTSNEQFF. This rearrangement joins TRBV9 to TRBJ2-1; TRBD2 is a possible D gene (5 bases). This CDR3 has 15 amino acids. Trimming stripped 3 bases from V and 6 bases from J, with 16 bases between. Per the germline V gene, CDR1 is SGDLS and CDR2 is YYNGEE.

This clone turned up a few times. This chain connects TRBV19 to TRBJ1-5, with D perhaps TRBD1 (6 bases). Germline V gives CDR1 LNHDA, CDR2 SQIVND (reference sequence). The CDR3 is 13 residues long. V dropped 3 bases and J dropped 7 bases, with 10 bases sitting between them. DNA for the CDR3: TGTGCCAGTAGTATCGACGGGGGCCAGCCCCAGCATTTT. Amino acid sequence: CASSIDGGQPQHF.

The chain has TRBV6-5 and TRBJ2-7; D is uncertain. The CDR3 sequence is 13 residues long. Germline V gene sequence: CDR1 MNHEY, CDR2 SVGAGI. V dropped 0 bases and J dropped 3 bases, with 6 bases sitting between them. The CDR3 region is CASSYSPFYEQYF. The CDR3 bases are TGTGCCAGCAGTTACTCACCTTTCTACGAGCAGTACTTC.

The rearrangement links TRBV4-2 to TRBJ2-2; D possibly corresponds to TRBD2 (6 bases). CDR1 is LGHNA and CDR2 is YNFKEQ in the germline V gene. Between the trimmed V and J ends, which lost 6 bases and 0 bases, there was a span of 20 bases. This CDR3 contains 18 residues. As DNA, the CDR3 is TGTGCCAGCAGTCCTTTTACGAGGAGGAGGGCGAACACCGGGGAGCTGTTTTTT. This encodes CASSPFTRRRANTGELFF.

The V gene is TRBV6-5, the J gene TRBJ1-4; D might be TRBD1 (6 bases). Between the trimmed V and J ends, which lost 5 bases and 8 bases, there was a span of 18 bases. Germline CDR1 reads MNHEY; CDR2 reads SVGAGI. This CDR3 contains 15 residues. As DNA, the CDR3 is TGTGCCAGCAGTCCCGGGGGCAGGGCGGGCGAAAAACTGTTTTTT. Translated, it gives CASSPGGRAGEKLFF.

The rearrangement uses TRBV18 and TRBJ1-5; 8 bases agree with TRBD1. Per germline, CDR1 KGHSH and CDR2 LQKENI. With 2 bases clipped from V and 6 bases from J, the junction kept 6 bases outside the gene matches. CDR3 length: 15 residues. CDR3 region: CASSPSSGGGQPQHF. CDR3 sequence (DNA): TGTGCCAGCTCACCAAGTTCAGGGGGCGGTCAGCCCCAGCATTTT.

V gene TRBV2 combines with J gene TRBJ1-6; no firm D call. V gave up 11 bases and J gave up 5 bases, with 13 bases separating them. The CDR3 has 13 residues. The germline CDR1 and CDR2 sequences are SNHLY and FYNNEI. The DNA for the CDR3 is TGTGCCGTAAGCCCAGAGGATAATTCACCCCTCCACTTT. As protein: CAVSPEDNSPLHF.

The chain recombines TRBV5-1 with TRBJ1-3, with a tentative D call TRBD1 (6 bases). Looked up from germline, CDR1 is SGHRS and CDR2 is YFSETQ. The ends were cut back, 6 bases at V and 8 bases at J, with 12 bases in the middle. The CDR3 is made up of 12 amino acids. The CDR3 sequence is CASTKEGDTIYF. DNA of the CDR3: TGCGCCAGCACCAAAGAGGGGGACACCATATATTTT.

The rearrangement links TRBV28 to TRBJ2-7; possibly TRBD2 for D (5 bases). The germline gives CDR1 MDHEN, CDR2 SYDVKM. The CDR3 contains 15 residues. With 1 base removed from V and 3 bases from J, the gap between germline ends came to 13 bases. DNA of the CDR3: TGTGCCAGCAGTTTATCACTAGTTGGGCTCTACGAGCAGTACTTC. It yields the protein CASSLSLVGLYEQYF. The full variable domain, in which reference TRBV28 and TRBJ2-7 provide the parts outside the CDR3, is DVKVTQSSRYLVKRTGEKVFLECVQDMDHENMFWYRQDPGLGLRLIYFSYDVKMKEKGDIPEGYSVSREKKERFSLILESASTNQTSMYLCASSLSLVGLYEQYFGPGTRLTVT.

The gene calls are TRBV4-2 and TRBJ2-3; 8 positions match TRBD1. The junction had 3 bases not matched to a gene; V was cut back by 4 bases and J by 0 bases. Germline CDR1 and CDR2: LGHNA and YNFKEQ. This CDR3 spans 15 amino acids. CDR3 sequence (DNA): TGTGCCAGCAGCCCAGACAGGGGCAGCACAGATACGCAGTATTTT. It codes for CASSPDRGSTDTQYF.